One and the same sample provided the 32 T cell receptor beta chains below, sequenced in a study of T cell clonotyping in hematopoietic cell transplantation. Sequenced by immunoSEQ multiplex PCR; TCRdb stores in-frame clones only, minus some. The sample carries several thousand clones, around 17% recorded once. The source material was peripheral blood mononuclear cells, sampled 30 days after allogeneic stem cell transplant. Receptors originate from a male patient in his 50s who had an allogeneic stem cell transplant from a related donor, so the T cells may come from the graft donor. Some clones in this sample may be carry-over from other donors' samples.

V and J are TRBV4-3 and TRBJ2-3; D remains unclear. Germline V gene lookup returns CDR1 LGHNA and CDR2 YSLEER. V dropped 1 base and J dropped 0 bases, with 11 bases sitting between them. The CDR3 totals 16 residues. CDR3: CASSQGVGGSTDTQYF. In DNA form, the CDR3 reads TGCGCCAGCAGCCAAGGGGTTGGCGGTAGCACAGATACGCAGTATTTT.

This sequence joins TRBV30 and TRBJ1-5; D is undetermined. Germline-derived CDR1 and CDR2 are GTSNPN and SVGIG (reference sequence). Trimming removed 1 base from V and 0 bases from J, with 10 bases in between. This CDR3 spans 15 amino acids. CDR3 nucleotide sequence: TGTGCCTGGAGTGCGGGTTTCAATAGCAATCAGCCCCAGCATTTT. It translates to CAWSAGFNSNQPQHF.

This clone appeared a few times. The chain combines TRBV6-5 with TRBJ2-7; 8 positions agree with TRBD2. Germline CDR1 MNHEY, CDR2 SVGAGI. This CDR3 comprises 15 residues. The V gene end was trimmed by 2 bases and the J gene end by 6 bases; junction bases not matched to a gene: 9. CDR3 sequence reads: CASSYRSGGGLEQYF. CDR3 DNA sequence: TGTGCCAGCAGTTACCGGTCCGGGGGGGGACTCGAGCAGTACTTC.

The rearrangement uses TRBV29-1 and TRBJ2-5; D uncertain. CDR3 length: 13 amino acids. Per the germline V gene, CDR1 is SQVTM and CDR2 is ANQGSEA. The V end lost 1 base, the J end lost 4 bases, and 10 bases lay between the germline ends. The DNA of the CDR3 is TGCAGCGTTGAAGGGGTCCCCAGAGAGACCCAGTACTTC. This encodes CSVEGVPRETQYF.

The CDR3 DNA is TGTGCCTGGGGCCAGGGCCCTCAAGAGACCCAGTACTTC. Protein product: CAWGQGPQETQYF. The chain carries TRBV30 and TRBJ2-5, with D perhaps TRBD1 (5 bases). With 5 bases removed from V and 2 bases from J, the gap between germline ends came to 12 bases. Germline V lookup: CDR1 GTSNPN, CDR2 SVGIG (reference sequence). The CDR3 is 13 amino acids.

The chain carries TRBV29-1 and TRBJ2-5, with 7 bases that match TRBD1. The CDR3 is made up of 12 amino acids. V lost 7 bases to trimming and J lost 5 bases; unmatched junction nucleotides: 7. Germline V gene lookup returns CDR1 SQVTM and CDR2 ANQGSEA. The CDR3 is CSALTGRETQYF. The CDR3 region has the DNA TGCAGCGCCTTGACAGGGCGGGAGACCCAGTACTTC. Using reference TRBV29-1 and TRBJ2-5 for the parts outside the CDR3, the full variable domain is SAVISQKPSRDICQRGTSLTIQCQVDSQVTMMFWYRQQPGQSLTLIATANQGSEATYESGFVIDKFPISRPNLTFSTLTVSNMSPEDSSIYLCSALTGRETQYFGPGTRLLVL.

Only a few counts were recorded for this clone. This chain links TRBV27 with TRBJ1-5; TRBD1 is a possible D gene (5 bases). Germline V gene lookup returns CDR1 MNHEY and CDR2 SMNVEV (reference sequence). With 4 bases removed from V and 1 base from J, the gap between germline ends came to 14 bases. The CDR3 totals 16 residues. The CDR3 region is CASSSHRGGSNQPQHF. CDR3 nucleotide sequence: TGTGCCAGCAGTTCCCATAGGGGAGGGAGCAATCAGCCCCAGCATTTT.

This chain uses TRBV19 with TRBJ1-1; D is unclear. In germline, CDR1 is LNHDA, CDR2 SQIVND (reference sequence). V was pared by 2 bases and J by 2 bases, with 9 bases between. The CDR3 extends over 14 amino acids. The CDR3 spells CASSISSDNTEAFF. The CDR3 DNA reads TGTGCCAGTAGTATATCGTCCGATAACACTGAAGCTTTCTTT. The entire variable domain, with the rest obtained from reference TRBV19 and TRBJ1-1, is as follows: DGGITQSPKYLFRKEGQNVTLSCEQNLNHDAMYWYRQDPGQGLRLIYYSQIVNDFQKGDIAEGYSVSREKKESFPLTVTSAQKNPTAFYLCASSISSDNTEAFFGQGTRLTVV.

This clone was counted only a few times. This sequence joins TRBV5-6 and TRBJ1-6; D gene unclear. This CDR3 is 12 amino acids long. Trimming shortened V by 2 bases and J by 7 bases, and 4 bases separated the two germline ends. Per germline, CDR1 SGHDT and CDR2 YYEEEE. In nucleotides, the CDR3 is TGTGCCAGCAGCTTATTGAATTCACCCCTCCACTTT. Its translation: CASSLLNSPLHF.

This clone was detected only a few times. The chain links TRBV30 to TRBJ2-7, with 11 bases fitting TRBD1. Looked up from germline, CDR1 is GTSNPN and CDR2 is SVGIG (reference sequence). The V and J ends lost 1 base and 4 bases, in that order; junction bases with no gene match: 3. There are 14 residues in the CDR3. CDR3 sequence reads: CAWSGGTGGYEQYF. In DNA form, the CDR3 reads TGTGCCTGGAGTGGAGGGACAGGGGGGTACGAGCAGTACTTC. Supplemented by reference TRBV30 and TRBJ2-7, the full variable domain reads SQTIHQWPATLVQPVGSPLSLECTVEGTSNPNLYWYRQAAGRGLQLLFYSVGIGQISSEVPQNLSASRPQDRQFILSSKKLLLSDSGFYLCAWSGGTGGYEQYFGPGTRLTVT.

V gene TRBV30 combines with J gene TRBJ1-2; TRBD1 matches at 7 bases. The V gene's germline CDR1 is GTSNPN and CDR2 SVGIG (reference sequence). V gave up 2 bases and J gave up 7 bases; unmatched junction bases: 4. The CDR3 has 12 residues. The CDR3: CAWSTTGVGYTF. The CDR3 coding sequence is TGTGCCTGGAGTACTACAGGGGTTGGCTACACCTTC.

The J gene is TRBJ1-1, the V gene TRBV14; the D gene is possibly TRBD1 (5 bases). Trimming stripped 3 bases from V and 9 bases from J, with 14 bases between. Germline V gene lookup returns CDR1 SGHDN and CDR2 FVKESK. The CDR3 has 13 residues. The CDR3 sequence is CASSQARAGKAFF. The CDR3 DNA reads as TGTGCCAGCAGCCAGGCGAGGGCAGGGAAAGCTTTCTTT.

The J gene is TRBJ2-7, the V gene TRBV30; D may be TRBD1 or TRBD2 (6 bases each). The CDR3 spans 14 residues. The germline V gene encodes CDR1 GTSNPN and CDR2 SVGIG (reference sequence). V shed 2 bases and J shed 0 bases, with 11 bases lying between them. The CDR3 DNA follows: TGTGCCTGGAGTATGGGGGGCGCCTCCTACGAGCAGTACTTC. It encodes CAWSMGGASYEQYF.

The chain recombines TRBV11-3 with TRBJ2-7; no definite D call. V dropped 6 bases and J dropped 4 bases, with 7 bases sitting between them. The CDR3 contains 11 residues. Germline V gives CDR1 SGHNT, CDR2 YENEEA. CDR3 bases: TGTGCCAGCAGTGCCGGTTACGAGCAGTACTTC. Its protein is CASSAGYEQYF. Based on the CDR3 plus reference TRBV11-3 and TRBJ2-7, the full variable domain is EAGVVQSPRYKIIEKKQPVAFWCNPISGHNTLYWYLQNLGQGPELLIRYENEEAVDDSQLPKDRFSAERLKGVDSTLKIQPAELGDSAVYLCASSAGYEQYFGPGTRLTVT.

This clone was seen just once. The chain combines TRBV30 with TRBJ2-7; no reliable D call. Per the germline V gene, CDR1 is GTSNPN and CDR2 is SVGIG (reference sequence). The ends were cut back, 2 bases at V and 2 bases at J, with 4 bases in the middle. The CDR3 extends over 11 amino acids. Written as DNA, the CDR3 is TGTGCCTGGAGTACTACCTACGAGCAGTACTTC. Translating gives CAWSTTYEQYF.

This clone turned up a few times. For the CDR3, the DNA is TGTGCCAGCAGTGCCGGGACAGGGTATGGCTACACCTTC. Translating it yields CASSAGTGYGYTF. This sequence joins TRBV6-5 and TRBJ1-2; TRBD1 agrees at 9 bases. The germline V gene encodes CDR1 MNHEY and CDR2 SVGAGI. The CDR3 contains 13 residues. V lost 5 bases, J lost 5 bases, and 3 bases stayed unmatched.

This clone was detected a few times. V and J are TRBV30 and TRBJ2-1; D gene uncertain. V lost 2 bases, J lost 8 bases, and 7 bases lay in between. From germline, CDR1 is GTSNPN and CDR2 SVGIG (reference sequence). The CDR3 extends over 11 amino acids. CDR3 DNA: TGTGCCTGGAGTAGAAGGCATGAGCAGTTCTTC. Amino acid sequence: CAWSRRHEQFF.

This clone was detected a few times. The J gene is TRBJ2-5, the V gene TRBV19; D is perhaps TRBD1 (5 bases). The J call could be wrong; TRBJ2-7 is a better fit for the DNA end. Germline V gene lookup returns CDR1 LNHDA and CDR2 SQIVND (reference sequence). This CDR3 has 14 residues. CDR3 region: CASSIDSATYEQYF. As DNA, the CDR3 is TGTGCCAGTAGTATTGACAGCGCTACCTACGAGCAGTACTTC.

The V gene is TRBV30, the J gene TRBJ2-1; D gene uncertain. The V and J ends lost 2 bases and 2 bases respectively, with 7 bases between them. CDR1 is GTSNPN and CDR2 is SVGIG in the germline V gene (reference sequence). CDR3 length equals 13 residues. CDR3 residues: CAWSPGTYNEQFF. CDR3 DNA sequence: TGTGCCTGGAGTCCCGGAACCTACAATGAGCAGTTCTTC.

A few counts support this clone. This rearrangement joins TRBV4-2 to TRBJ1-1; TRBD1 matches 8 bases. V gave up 4 bases and J gave up 2 bases; unmatched junction bases: 3. The CDR3 runs to 14 residues. The germline V gene encodes CDR1 LGHNA and CDR2 YNFKEQ. DNA for the CDR3: TGTGCCAGCAGCCGTGGACAGGGAAACACTGAAGCTTTCTTT. Its protein is CASSRGQGNTEAFF.

The chain carries TRBV30 and TRBJ1-5; possible D gene TRBD1, 5 bases. CDR3 size: 14 residues. Deletions cut 0 bases from V and 3 bases from J, with 9 bases between. The germline V gene encodes CDR1 GTSNPN and CDR2 SVGIG (reference sequence). CDR3 region: CAWSVGTFNQPQHF. CDR3 sequence (DNA): TGTGCCTGGAGTGTGGGGACCTTCAATCAGCCCCAGCATTTT. The entire variable domain, with the rest obtained from reference TRBV30 and TRBJ1-5, is as follows: SQTIHQWPATLVQPVGSPLSLECTVEGTSNPNLYWYRQAAGRGLQLLFYSVGIGQISSEVPQNLSASRPQDRQFILSSKKLLLSDSGFYLCAWSVGTFNQPQHFGDGTRLSIL.

The rearrangement links TRBV30 to TRBJ1-4; no definite D call. The CDR3 is 13 amino acids. V lost 1 base and J lost 5, with 8 bases in between. Germline assignment: CDR1 GTSNPN and CDR2 SVGIG (reference sequence). CDR3: CAWSADVNEKLFF. CDR3 nucleotides: TGTGCCTGGAGTGCAGACGTGAATGAAAAACTGTTTTTT.

In its sample, this clone was seen a few times. J is TRBJ1-1 and V is TRBV25-1; tentatively, D is TRBD1 (6 bases). V dropped 5 bases and J dropped 3 bases, with 16 bases sitting between them. The V gene's germline CDR1 is MGHDK and CDR2 SYGVNS. CDR3 length: 15 residues. The chain's CDR3 is CASSTWDTQYTEAFF. The CDR3 bases are TGTGCCAGCAGTACCTGGGACACCCAATACACTGAAGCTTTCTTT. Looking up the rest from reference TRBV25-1 and TRBJ1-1 gives the full variable domain: EADIYQTPRYLVIGTGKKITLECSQTMGHDKMYWYQQDPGMELHLIHYSYGVNSTEKGDLSSESTVSRIRTEHFPLTLESARPSHTSQYLCASSTWDTQYTEAFFGQGTRLTVV.

The V call is TRBV30, the J call TRBJ2-7; 7 bases are a match to TRBD2. The CDR3 has 16 residues. Trimming cost V 5 bases and J 0 bases; bases outside gene matches: 13. The germline V gene has CDR1 GTSNPN and CDR2 SVGIG (reference sequence). The CDR3: CAWGPRAGAFSYEQYF. The CDR3 DNA sequence: TGTGCCTGGGGTCCCCGGGCGGGAGCGTTCTCCTACGAGCAGTACTTC.

This clone was observed a handful of times. The chain is built from TRBV5-6 and TRBJ2-7; D is perhaps TRBD2 (6 bases). Germline CDR1 is SGHDT and CDR2 is YYEEEE. The CDR3 extends over 16 amino acids. Trimming removed 0 bases from V and 2 bases from J, with 15 bases in between. In nucleotides, the CDR3 is TGTGCCAGCAGCTTGGGGCGGGATCCTCAACCCTACGAGCAGTACTTC. It is translated as CASSLGRDPQPYEQYF. The full variable domain, with the rest looked up from reference TRBV5-6 and TRBJ2-7, is DAGVTQSPTHLIKTRGQQVTLRCSPKSGHDTVSWYQQALGQGPQFIFQYYEEEERQRGNFPDRFSGHQFPNYSSELNVNALLLGDSALYLCASSLGRDPQPYEQYFGPGTRLTVT.

This clone was recorded a few times. This sequence joins TRBV20-1 and TRBJ1-2, with D unresolved. There are 11 residues in the CDR3. CDR1 is DFQATT, CDR2 SNEGSKA, per germline (reference sequence). Trimming pared 6 bases from V and 4 bases from J, leaving 9 bases between. CDR3 sequence reads: CSALKLYGYTF. The CDR3 nucleotides read TGCAGTGCCTTGAAGCTCTATGGCTACACCTTC.

The chain recombines TRBV30 with TRBJ1-5; TRBD1 is a possible D gene (5 bases). Germline assignment: CDR1 GTSNPN and CDR2 SVGIG (reference sequence). Deletions cut 1 base from V and 0 bases from J, with 7 bases between. The CDR3 sequence is 14 residues long. Written as DNA, the CDR3 is TGTGCCTGGAGTGGGGGCCTTAGCAATCAGCCCCAGCATTTT. Protein product: CAWSGGLSNQPQHF.

J is TRBJ1-1 and V is TRBV30, with D possibly being TRBD1 (6 bases). Germline V gene lookup returns CDR1 GTSNPN and CDR2 SVGIG (reference sequence). V shed 3 bases and J shed 1 base, with 18 bases lying between them. This CDR3 contains 16 residues. The CDR3 here is CAWRRGGAGTNTEAFF. The CDR3 DNA reads TGTGCCTGGAGGCGCGGGGGGGCCGGAACGAACACTGAAGCTTTCTTT. Full variable domain (outside the CDR3, taken from reference TRBV30 and TRBJ1-1): SQTIHQWPATLVQPVGSPLSLECTVEGTSNPNLYWYRQAAGRGLQLLFYSVGIGQISSEVPQNLSASRPQDRQFILSSKKLLLSDSGFYLCAWRRGGAGTNTEAFFGQGTRLTVV.

This clone was observed a few times. CDR3 residues: CASSPMGTGYTF. The CDR3 nucleotides are TGTGCCAGTAGCCCGATGGGTACTGGCTACACCTTC. The chain joins TRBV19 to TRBJ1-2; D ambiguous. This CDR3 has 12 residues. V was trimmed by 6 bases and J by 7 bases, leaving 12 bases between them. Germline V gene data show CDR1 as LNHDA and CDR2 as SQIVND (reference sequence).

This clone was detected only a few times. The V gene is TRBV29-1, the J gene TRBJ1-2; unclear D gene. This CDR3 comprises 12 residues. The germline CDR1 and CDR2 sequences are SQVTM and ANQGSEA. Trimming cost V 6 bases and J 2 bases, with 10 bases left between them. CDR3 protein: CSVRTDNYGYTF. The CDR3 DNA reads TGCAGCGTACGGACCGACAACTATGGCTACACCTTC. The complete variable domain, with remaining parts taken from reference TRBV29-1 and TRBJ1-2, reads SAVISQKPSRDICQRGTSLTIQCQVDSQVTMMFWYRQQPGQSLTLIATANQGSEATYESGFVIDKFPISRPNLTFSTLTVSNMSPEDSSIYLCSVRTDNYGYTFGSGTRLTVV.

The chain is built from TRBV7-6 and TRBJ1-5; 9 bases map to TRBD1. The CDR3 totals 15 residues. V lost 3 bases to trimming and J lost 7 bases; unmatched junction nucleotides: 7. Germline lookup yields CDR1 SGHVS and CDR2 FNYEAQ. The CDR3 bases are TGTGCCAGCAGCTTCGGGACAGGGTCAGGCCAGCCCCAGCATTTT. Translated, it gives CASSFGTGSGQPQHF. The full variable domain, completed using reference TRBV7-6 and TRBJ1-5, is GAGVSQSPRYKVTKRGQDVALRCDPISGHVSLYWYRQALGQGPEFLTYFNYEAQQDKSGLPNDRFSAERPEGSISTLTIQRTEQRDSAMYRCASSFGTGSGQPQHFGDGTRLSIL.

V usage is TRBV7-2 and J usage is TRBJ1-2, with 7 bases fitting TRBD1. CDR1 and CDR2 from the germline V gene are SGHTA and FQGNSA. J gave up 2 bases and V 4 bases, and 7 bases lay outside the gene matches. The CDR3 loop spans 15 amino acids. CDR3 sequence reads: CASSSSGTENYGYTF. The CDR3 DNA reads TGTGCCAGCAGCTCATCCGGGACAGAGAACTATGGCTACACCTTC.